These T cell receptor beta chains were read from a single sample in a study of identical twins. TCRdb used MiXCR to reprocess the 5' RACE reads, holding one entry per CDR3 protein. This sample carries some 760,000 distinct CDR3 sequences, 15% to 20% of them seen once, and the ten largest clones take approximately 14%. These sequences were also reported in another study, on T cells expressing NK-cell markers.

Sequences were obtained from PBMCs. All receptors derive from a woman aged 18-29 years in good health. Each CDR3 is given with its conserved first and last residue. D genes are given only for firm matches. Some rows mark clone size as missing; the rest say once, few, many or name a class of expanded clone.

clone size,D gene,V gene,J gene,CDR3 DNA,CDR3 protein
NA,NA,TRBV20-1,TRBJ1-5,TGCAGTGCAAACCGACAGAATCAGCCCCAGCATTTT,CSANRQNQPQHF
many,NA,TRBV5-1,TRBJ2-3,TGCGCCAGCAGCTTGAGCACGGCGAACAGGGATACGCAGTATTTT,CASSLSTANRDTQYF
NA,NA,TRBV28,TRBJ2-7,TGTGCCAGCAGCGGGTTAGGGTCGGGCTCCTACGAGCAGTACTTC,CASSGLGSGSYEQYF
NA,TRBD1,TRBV20-1,TRBJ1-1,TGCAGTGCTAGAGATCCCCAGGGGGCCGACACTGAAGCTTTCTTT,CSARDPQGADTEAFF
NA,NA,TRBV12-3/TRBV12-4,TRBJ2-5,TGTGCCAGCAGTCCCGCGTGGGAGACCCAGTACTTC,CASSPAWETQYF
NA,NA,TRBV6-5,TRBJ2-7,TGTGCCAGCAGGGACCAATACGAGCAGTACTTC,CASRDQYEQYF
NA,NA,TRBV14,TRBJ2-3,TGTGCCAGCAGCCAAGACATAGAACTCCGCACAGATACGCAGTATTTT,CASSQDIELRTDTQYF
few,TRBD2,TRBV11-1,TRBJ2-7,TGTGCCAGCAGCTTAGGCCCAGGACTAGCGGGACCTACCTACGAGCAGTACTTC,CASSLGPGLAGPTYEQYF
few,TRBD2,TRBV6-5,TRBJ2-7,TGTGCCAGCAGTTCTCCCGGGACTAGACCTTACGAGCAGTACTTC,CASSSPGTRPYEQYF
NA,NA,TRBV11-2,TRBJ2-7,TGTGCCAGCTCTAGGTCAGAGGCAGGAGCCTACGAGCAGTACTTC,CASSRSEAGAYEQYF
few,NA,TRBV10-3,TRBJ2-1,TGTGCCATCAGTGAGTCGGTGGGGGGTAGGTCCTACAATGAGCAGTTCTTC,CAISESVGGRSYNEQFF
few,TRBD1,TRBV6-2/TRBV6-3,TRBJ1-2,TGTGCCAGCAGTTCCGACCCTCTACAGGGGGCCGTGAGTGGCTACACCTTC,CASSSDPLQGAVSGYTF
few,NA,TRBV27,TRBJ1-4,TGTGCCAGCAGTTACCTGGGGGGAGTTAATGAAAAACTGTTTTTT,CASSYLGGVNEKLFF
NA,TRBD2,TRBV15,TRBJ2-1,TGTGCCACCAGCAGAGTAATCGGGGGGGGTGAGCAGTTCTTC,CATSRVIGGGEQFF
many,NA,TRBV12-3/TRBV12-4,TRBJ2-6,TGTGCCAGCAGTTTCGGTTCTGGGGCCAACGTCCTGACTTTC,CASSFGSGANVLTF
few,NA,TRBV24-1,TRBJ2-1,TGTGCCACCAGTGACCCATCGTTGGATGCAAAGTTCTTC,CATSDPSLDAKFF
few,TRBD2,TRBV7-9,TRBJ2-2,TGTGCCAGCAGCTCGGGACTAGCGAAGACCGGGGAGCTGTTTTTT,CASSSGLAKTGELFF
many,NA,TRBV20-1,TRBJ2-7,TGCAGTGCAACCGCGACGTCTGACTACGAGCAGTACTTC,CSATATSDYEQYF
NA,NA,TRBV9,TRBJ2-2,TGTGCCAGCAGCGTAAGGGGAAACACCGGGGAGCTGTTTTTT,CASSVRGNTGELFF
NA,NA,TRBV20-1,TRBJ1-1,TGCAGTGTTACGGGGTCGTGGAAGAACACTGAAGCTTTCTTT,CSVTGSWKNTEAFF
NA,TRBD1,TRBV6-5,TRBJ1-2,TGTGCCAGCAGTTACGCTACAGGGGCAAGTTTTCTGTATGGCTACACCTTC,CASSYATGASFLYGYTF
NA,NA,TRBV27,TRBJ1-1,TGTGCCAGCTTCCCAGAGGGTTTAAGGAACACTGAAGCTTTCTTT,CASFPEGLRNTEAFF
NA,NA,TRBV5-1,TRBJ2-5,TGCGCCAGTACCGGACTGAGCGAGACCCAGTACTTC,CASTGLSETQYF
few,NA,TRBV10-3,TRBJ2-2,TGTGCCATCAGCCAACAGGTGGGAAGCACCGGGGAGCTGTTTTTT,CAISQQVGSTGELFF
few,NA,TRBV12-3/TRBV12-4,TRBJ2-6,TGTGCCGTGACCTCTGGGGCCAACGTCCTGACTTTC,CAVTSGANVLTF
few,TRBD1,TRBV24-1,TRBJ1-1,TGTGCCACCAGTGATCCCTGGGACAGGATATACACTGAAGCTTTCTTT,CATSDPWDRIYTEAFF
many,TRBD2,TRBV15,TRBJ2-5,TGTGCCACCAGCATGGTGAGCGGGACCAAAGAGACCCAGTACTTC,CATSMVSGTKETQYF
few,TRBD2,TRBV11-2,TRBJ2-1,TGTGCCAGCAGCCAAACGTTAGCGGGGGGGCGGTTCTTC,CASSQTLAGGRFF
NA,NA,TRBV30,TRBJ2-7,TGTGCCTGGAGTGACCCTCCGCGGGCCTACGAGCAGTACTTC,CAWSDPPRAYEQYF
NA,NA,TRBV5-6,TRBJ1-1,TGTGCCAGCAGCTCGGGTCATGCTGAAGCTTTCTTT,CASSSGHAEAFF
NA,NA,TRBV10-3,TRBJ2-5,TGTGCCATCAGTATGCATGGAGGAGAGACCCAGTACTTC,CAISMHGGETQYF
once,TRBD2,TRBV20-1,TRBJ2-5,TGCAGTGCTTCTGGGGGACCGGGAGGAGAGACCCAGTACTTC,CSASGGPGGETQYF
NA,TRBD2,TRBV6-2/TRBV6-3,TRBJ2-3,TGTGCCAGCAGTCGCCCCCTTAGCGGGGGAACAGATACGCAGTATTTT,CASSRPLSGGTDTQYF
NA,NA,TRBV4-2,TRBJ1-4,TGTGCCAGCAGCAAAGGAGGATTCTCAACTAATGAAAAACTGTTTTTT,CASSKGGFSTNEKLFF
NA,NA,TRBV6-2/TRBV6-3,TRBJ2-7,TGTGCCAGCAGGGAGAGGGTGCACGAGCAGTACTTC,CASRERVHEQYF
NA,TRBD2,TRBV20-1,TRBJ2-2,TGCAGTGCTAGACTAGCGGCAACAAGGGAGCTGTTTTTT,CSARLAATRELFF
NA,NA,TRBV7-8,TRBJ2-7,TGTGCCAGCAGCTTAGACGGAGTCTCCTACGAGCAGTACTTC,CASSLDGVSYEQYF
NA,NA,TRBV6-5,TRBJ2-7,TGTGCCAGCAGTTACGCGGCAGCTTCTTACGAGCAGTACTTC,CASSYAAASYEQYF
NA,NA,TRBV27,TRBJ1-2,TGTGCCAGCAGTTCCAAAGTAACCGGGGAAACCGACTATGGCTACACCTTC,CASSSKVTGETDYGYTF
NA,TRBD1,TRBV10-3,TRBJ1-2,TGTGCCATCAGTGAGTCGACAGGGAGTGGCTACACCTTC,CAISESTGSGYTF
many,NA,TRBV10-3,TRBJ2-7,TGTGCCATCGGTACTAGGTGGTACGAGCAGTACTTC,CAIGTRWYEQYF
NA,NA,TRBV2,TRBJ1-2,TGTGCCAGCAGGCAAGGAGGGTTGGGCGGCTACACCTTC,CASRQGGLGGYTF
NA,NA,TRBV2,TRBJ2-7,TGTGCCAGCAGTGAAGGGGACGTAGCCCCGGGCGAGCAGTACTTC,CASSEGDVAPGEQYF
many,NA,TRBV12-3/TRBV12-4,TRBJ2-1,TGTGCCAGCAGTTTAGGCGATTATGAGCAGTTCTTC,CASSLGDYEQFF